Each of the 10 T cell receptor beta chains below was sequenced from the same sample in a study of shared clonotypes between healthy human individuals. The repertoire was sequenced with immunoSEQ multiplex PCR; TCRdb's copy has only in-frame clones and lacks some. Of 1.6 million or so clones listed, less than 99% are singletons. Input material: naive CD4+ T cells sorted from blood. Regarding subset: CD45RA+ positively selected. These receptors came from a man in his thirties or forties in good health.

V and J are TRBV9 and TRBJ1-2; possibly TRBD1 for D (5 bases). This CDR3 region has 13 residues. Germline values: CDR1 SGDLS, CDR2 YYNGEE. CDR3 coding DNA: TGTGGCTGGGGTGGGGACGGGCGTTATGGCTACACCTTC. It is translated as CGWGGDGRYGYTF.

V usage is TRBV7-8 and J usage is TRBJ2-2, with D uncertain. The CDR3 has 14 amino acids. Germline V CDR1 and CDR2: SGHVS, FQNEAQ. Trimming pared 4 bases from V and 0 bases from J, leaving 6 bases between. The CDR3, as DNA: TGTGCCAGCAGCTCAGGATCGAACACCGGGGAGCTGTTTTTT. It codes for CASSSGSNTGELFF.

The chain joins TRBV7-2 to TRBJ1-3, with TRBD1 matching over 12 bases. Germline V gene sequence: CDR1 SGHTA, CDR2 FQGNSA. The length of the CDR3 is 17 residues. Trimming at V came to 4 bases and at J to 4 bases, leaving 8 bases not matched to a gene. CDR3: CASSSTPGQGAGNTIYF. The CDR3 DNA is TGTGCCAGCAGCTCCACACCGGGACAGGGGGCGGGAAACACCATATATTTT.

The CDR3 region has the DNA TGTGCCAGCAGCGTAGGGGTAGCGGGAGTCGACAATGAGCAGTTCTTC. Encoded protein: CASSVGVAGVDNEQFF. The chain employs TRBV9 and TRBJ2-1, with 9 bases identical to TRBD2. V lost 0 bases to trimming and J lost 5 bases; unmatched junction nucleotides: 6. Germline CDR1 SGDLS, CDR2 YYNGEE. The CDR3 length is 16 residues.

The chain joins TRBV10-3 to TRBJ2-7; the D gene is possibly TRBD1 (6 bases). Between the trimmed V and J ends, which lost 10 bases and 6 bases, there was a span of 16 bases. Germline assignment: CDR1 ENHRY and CDR2 SYGVKD. The CDR3 has 12 amino acids. The CDR3 reads CASRSQGGEQYF. The CDR3 region has the DNA TGTGCCAGCCGATCACAGGGTGGCGAGCAGTACTTC.

The rearrangement joins TRBV15 to TRBJ2-7, with 11 bases matching TRBD1. Germline CDR1 LNHNV, CDR2 YYDKDF (reference sequence). This CDR3 is 16 amino acids long. V was clipped by 0 bases and J by 3 bases; unmatched bases: 4. The CDR3 protein is CATSRDKGQGDYEQYF. The CDR3 nucleotides are TGTGCCACCAGCAGAGATAAGGGACAGGGGGACTACGAGCAGTACTTC.

V is TRBV10-3 and J is TRBJ2-3; 7 bases map to TRBD1. After removal of 11 bases from V and 2 bases from J, the junction contained 4 bases not matched to a gene. Germline CDR1 reads ENHRY; CDR2 reads SYGVKD. The CDR3 runs 12 residues. Here the CDR3 reads CAPQGYTDTQYF. The CDR3 DNA follows: TGTGCCCCACAGGGGTACACAGATACGCAGTATTTT.

This chain links TRBV5-1 with TRBJ2-1; D is tentatively TRBD1 or TRBD2 (5 bases each). CDR1 SGHRS and CDR2 YFSETQ come from the germline V gene. Trimming pared 4 bases from V and 10 bases from J, leaving 15 bases between. This CDR3 comprises 13 residues. Here the CDR3 reads CASSGTPPEEQFF. CDR3 nucleotides: TGCGCCAGCAGCGGGACCCCTCCAGAGGAGCAGTTCTTC.

The CDR3 protein is CASSIWVMNTEAFF. In DNA, the CDR3 is TGTGCCAGTAGTATTTGGGTCATGAACACTGAAGCTTTCTTT. The chain uses TRBV19 and TRBJ1-1; D remains unclear. CDR1 is LNHDA, CDR2 SQIVND, per germline (reference sequence). V was trimmed by 3 bases and J by 0 bases, leaving 8 bases between them. The CDR3 is 14 residues long. Supplemented by reference TRBV19 and TRBJ1-1, the full variable domain reads DGGITQSPKYLFRKEGQNVTLSCEQNLNHDAMYWYRQDPGQGLRLIYYSQIVNDFQKGDIAEGYSVSREKKESFPLTVTSAQKNPTAFYLCASSIWVMNTEAFFGQGTRLTVV.

The chain is built from TRBV19 and TRBJ1-2; possible D gene TRBD1, 5 bases. The CDR3 extends over 13 amino acids. The germline gives CDR1 LNHDA, CDR2 SQIVND (reference sequence). The V and J ends lost 6 bases and 2 bases respectively, with 10 bases between them. CDR3 DNA sequence: TGTGCCAGTAGCATGACAGAGAACTATGGCTACACCTTC. Its protein product is CASSMTENYGYTF. The full variable domain, in which reference TRBV19 and TRBJ1-2 provide the parts outside the CDR3, is DGGITQSPKYLFRKEGQNVTLSCEQNLNHDAMYWYRQDPGQGLRLIYYSQIVNDFQKGDIAEGYSVSREKKESFPLTVTSAQKNPTAFYLCASSMTENYGYTFGSGTRLTVV.